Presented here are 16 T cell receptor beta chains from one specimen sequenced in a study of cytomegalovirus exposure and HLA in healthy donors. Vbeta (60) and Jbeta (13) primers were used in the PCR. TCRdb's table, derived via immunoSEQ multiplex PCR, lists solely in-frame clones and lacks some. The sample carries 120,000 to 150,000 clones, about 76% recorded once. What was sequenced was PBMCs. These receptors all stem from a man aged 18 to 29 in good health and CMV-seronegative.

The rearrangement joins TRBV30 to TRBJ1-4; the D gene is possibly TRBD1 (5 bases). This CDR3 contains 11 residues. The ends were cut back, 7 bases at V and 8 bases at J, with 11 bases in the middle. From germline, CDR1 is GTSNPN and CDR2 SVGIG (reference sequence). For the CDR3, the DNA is TGTGCCTTTTCTCGGGGGGAAAAACTGTTTTTT. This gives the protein CAFSRGEKLFF.

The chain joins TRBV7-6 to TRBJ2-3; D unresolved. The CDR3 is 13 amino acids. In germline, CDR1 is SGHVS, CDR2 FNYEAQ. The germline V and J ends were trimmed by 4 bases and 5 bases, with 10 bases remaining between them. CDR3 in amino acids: CASSSLTGDTQYF. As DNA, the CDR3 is TGTGCCAGCAGCTCCCTAACTGGAGATACGCAGTATTTT.

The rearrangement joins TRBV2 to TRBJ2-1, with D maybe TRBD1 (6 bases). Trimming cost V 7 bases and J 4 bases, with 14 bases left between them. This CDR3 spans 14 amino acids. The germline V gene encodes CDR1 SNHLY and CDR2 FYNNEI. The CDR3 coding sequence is TGTGCCAGCAAGGGGTCAAGGGGGTACAATGAGCAGTTCTTC. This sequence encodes CASKGSRGYNEQFF. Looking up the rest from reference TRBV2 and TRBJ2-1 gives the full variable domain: EPEVTQTPSHQVTQMGQEVILRCVPISNHLYFYWYRQILGQKVEFLVSFYNNEISEKSEIFDDQFSVERPDGSNFTLKIRSTKLEDSAMYFCASKGSRGYNEQFFGPGTRLTVL.

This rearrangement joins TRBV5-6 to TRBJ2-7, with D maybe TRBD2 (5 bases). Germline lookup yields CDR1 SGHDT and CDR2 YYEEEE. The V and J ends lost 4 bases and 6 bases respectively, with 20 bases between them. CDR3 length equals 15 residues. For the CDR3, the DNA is TGTGCCAGCAGCGCGAACCCTAGTCCGGGGAGCGAGCAGTACTTC. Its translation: CASSANPSPGSEQYF.

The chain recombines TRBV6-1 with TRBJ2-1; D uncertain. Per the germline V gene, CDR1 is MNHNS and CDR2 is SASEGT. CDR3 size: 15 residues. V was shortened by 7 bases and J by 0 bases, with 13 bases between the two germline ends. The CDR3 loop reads CASTLSPSSYNEQFF. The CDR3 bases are TGTGCCAGCACGCTGAGCCCGAGCTCCTACAATGAGCAGTTCTTC.

The CDR3 here is CASSVASGSTDTQYF. The CDR3 DNA sequence: TGTGCCAGCAGCGTAGCCAGCGGTAGCACAGATACGCAGTATTTT. The chain carries TRBV9 and TRBJ2-3; tentatively, D is TRBD2 (5 bases). The germline V and J ends were trimmed by 0 bases and 0 bases, with 8 bases remaining between them. In germline, CDR1 is SGDLS, CDR2 YYNGEE. The CDR3 consists of 15 residues.

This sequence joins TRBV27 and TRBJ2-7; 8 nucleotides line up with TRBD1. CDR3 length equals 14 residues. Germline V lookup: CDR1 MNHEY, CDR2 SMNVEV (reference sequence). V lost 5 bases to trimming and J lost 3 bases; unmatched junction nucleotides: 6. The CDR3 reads CASSLRTGRYEQYF. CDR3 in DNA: TGTGCCAGCAGTCTAAGGACAGGGCGCTACGAGCAGTACTTC.

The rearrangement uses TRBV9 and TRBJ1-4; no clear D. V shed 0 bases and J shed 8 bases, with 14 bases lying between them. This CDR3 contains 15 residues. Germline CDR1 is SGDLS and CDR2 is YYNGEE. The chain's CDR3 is CASSVALREEEKLFF. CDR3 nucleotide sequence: TGTGCCAGCAGCGTAGCCCTCCGGGAAGAGGAAAAACTGTTTTTT.

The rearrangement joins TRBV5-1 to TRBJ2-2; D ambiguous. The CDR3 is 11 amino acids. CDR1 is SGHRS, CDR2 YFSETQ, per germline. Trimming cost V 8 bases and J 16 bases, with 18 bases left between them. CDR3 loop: CASLSKAPRFF. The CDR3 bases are TGCGCCAGTTTAAGCAAAGCTCCTAGGTTTTTT.

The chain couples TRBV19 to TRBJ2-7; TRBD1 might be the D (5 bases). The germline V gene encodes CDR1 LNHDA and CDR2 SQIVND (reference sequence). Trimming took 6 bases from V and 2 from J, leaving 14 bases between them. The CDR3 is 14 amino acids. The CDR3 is CASSLRARAYEQYF. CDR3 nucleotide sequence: TGTGCCAGTAGCCTCAGGGCTCGGGCCTACGAGCAGTACTTC.

The CDR3 DNA sequence: TGTGCCTGGGACCTAGGACAGGGGTATGCAGATACGCAGTATTTT. It specifies CAWDLGQGYADTQYF. The chain couples TRBV30 to TRBJ2-3, with 9 bases lining up with TRBD1. Trimming took 5 bases from V and 4 from J; bases not matched to a gene: 10. This CDR3 is 15 amino acids long. Germline V gene data show CDR1 as GTSNPN and CDR2 as SVGIG (reference sequence).

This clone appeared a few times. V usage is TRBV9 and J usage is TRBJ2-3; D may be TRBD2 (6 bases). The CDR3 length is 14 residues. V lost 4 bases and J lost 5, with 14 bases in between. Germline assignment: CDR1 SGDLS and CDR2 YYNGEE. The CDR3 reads CASSPRQRVDTQYF. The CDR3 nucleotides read TGTGCCAGCAGCCCTCGCCAGCGGGTAGATACGCAGTATTTT.

CDR3 sequence (DNA): TGTGCCAGCAGCGGGACAGGGGAGGGCTATGGCTACACCTTC. Residues: CASSGTGEGYGYTF. The chain links TRBV7-9 to TRBJ1-2, with 10 bases aligning to TRBD1. Germline CDR1 reads SEHNR; CDR2 reads FQNEAQ (reference sequence). The CDR3 is 14 residues long. Unmatched junction bases numbered 4, after V lost 5 bases and J lost 4 bases.

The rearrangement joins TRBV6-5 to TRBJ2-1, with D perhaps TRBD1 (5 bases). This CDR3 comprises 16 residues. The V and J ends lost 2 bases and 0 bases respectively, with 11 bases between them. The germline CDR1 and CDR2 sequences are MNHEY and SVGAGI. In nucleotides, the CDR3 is TGTGCCAGCAGTTACCACAGGTCAAGCTCCTACAATGAGCAGTTCTTC. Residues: CASSYHRSSSYNEQFF.

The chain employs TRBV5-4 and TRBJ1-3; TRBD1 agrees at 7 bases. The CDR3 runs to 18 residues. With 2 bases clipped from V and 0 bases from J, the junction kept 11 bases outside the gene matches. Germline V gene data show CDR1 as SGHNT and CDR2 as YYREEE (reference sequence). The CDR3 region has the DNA TGTGCCAGCAGCTTTACGGTCTGGGACAGAGGCTCTGGAAACACCATATATTTT. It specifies CASSFTVWDRGSGNTIYF.

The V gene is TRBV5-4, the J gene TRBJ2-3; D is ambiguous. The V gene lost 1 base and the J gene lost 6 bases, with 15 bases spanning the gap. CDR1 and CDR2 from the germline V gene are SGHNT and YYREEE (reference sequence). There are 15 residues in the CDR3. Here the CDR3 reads CASSLWAGPLDTQYF. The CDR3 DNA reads TGTGCCAGCAGCTTGTGGGCAGGTCCTCTCGATACGCAGTATTTT.